The 5 T cell receptor beta chains below come from one sample, sequenced in a study of OX40 agonist ivuxolimab in advanced cancers. Preparation of the library involved the immunoSEQ multiplex PCR assay. TCRdb re-hosts the immuneACCESS table, in-frame sequences only. Its copies lack some clones; in the studies checked, an unresolved V gene accounts for under half of them, and the cause for the rest is not known. A total of under 85,000 clones appear in this sample, under 80% of them only once. The ten largest account for about 5.4% of the sample. The sequenced sample was CD4+ or CD8+ T cells sorted from blood, obtained in a trial of the OX40 agonist ivuxolimab. These receptors originate from an adult with an advanced solid tumor such as melanoma, head and neck, liver or kidney cancer.

The chain is built from TRBV5-1 and TRBJ2-3; D could derive from TRBD1 or TRBD2 (5 bases each). The CDR3 extends over 18 amino acids. Trimming pared 1 base from V and 0 bases from J, leaving 18 bases between. Germline assignment: CDR1 SGHRS and CDR2 YFSETQ. The CDR3 protein is CASSLLAGPGRSTDTQYF. CDR3 DNA sequence: TGCGCCAGCAGCTTGCTAGCAGGGCCCGGACGAAGCACAGATACGCAGTATTTT.

The rearrangement uses TRBV7-9 and TRBJ2-1, with unresolved D. There are 17 residues in the CDR3. Germline CDR1 and CDR2: SEHNR and FQNEAQ (reference sequence). V was cut by 1 base and J by 3 bases, with 16 bases left in between. The CDR3 DNA reads TGTGCCAGCAGCTTAGGCTTAGGTCTCCTTTACTACAATGAGCAGTTCTTC. It is translated as CASSLGLGLLYYNEQFF.

This chain uses TRBV27 with TRBJ2-1; 9 bases are a match to TRBD2. The CDR3 has 17 residues. After removal of 3 bases from V and 4 bases from J, the junction contained 10 bases not matched to a gene. Germline loops: CDR1 MNHEY, CDR2 SMNVEV (reference sequence). The CDR3 nucleotides are TGTGCCAGCAGTTTTCGGTTTGCGGGAGGGGTTTACAATGAGCAGTTCTTC. It specifies CASSFRFAGGVYNEQFF.

The chain employs TRBV5-1 and TRBJ2-3, with 12 bases identical to TRBD2. CDR3 length equals 15 residues. J lost 1 base, V lost 3 bases, and 0 bases had no gene match. Germline CDR1 is SGHRS and CDR2 is YFSETQ. The CDR3 loop reads CASSWTSGGTDTQYF. CDR3 coding DNA: TGCGCCAGCAGCTGGACTAGCGGGGGCACAGATACGCAGTATTTT.

This clone was counted only a few times. J is TRBJ2-4 and V is TRBV4-1; TRBD2 matches at 7 bases. Germline V lookup: CDR1 MGHRA, CDR2 YSYEKL. Losses at the gene ends were 0 bases for V and 6 bases for J; bases not matched to a gene: 11. The CDR3 consists of 17 residues. The CDR3 region is CASSQEGIASGGNIQYF. The CDR3 region has the DNA TGCGCCAGCAGCCAAGAAGGGATTGCTAGCGGCGGAAACATTCAGTACTTC.